A single sample is the source of the 27 T cell receptor beta chains below, sequenced in a study of lung T cells in sarcoidosis with Löfgren's syndrome. TCRdb called the reads again in MiXCR, with one record for every CDR3 protein. The table has about 9,200 distinct CDR3 sequences, roughly 21% seen once. Sequencing used CD4+ T cells from bronchoalveolar lavage. These receptors were taken from a human donor with sarcoidosis (Löfgren's syndrome or another form), or a control subject (not recorded which).

Worth noting for this clonotype: The conserved final phenylalanine or tryptophan is absent from the CDR3, which likely points to a read error. The chain joins TRBV27 to TRBJ1-5; 8 bases match TRBD1. This CDR3 is built from 16 residues. Germline V gene lookup returns CDR1 MNHEY and CDR2 SMNVEV (reference sequence). The V segment lost 6 bases and the J segment 0 bases; nucleotides outside the gene matches: 7. The CDR3 DNA reads TGTGCCAGCAGCCTAACAGGGGGGAATAGCAATCAGCCCCAGCATCTT. Amino acid sequence: CASSLTGGNSNQPQHL.

This clonotype was seen ten or more times. The chain uses TRBV2 and TRBJ1-1; 8 bases align to TRBD1. The CDR3 loop spans 14 amino acids. Per germline, CDR1 SNHLY and CDR2 FYNNEI. V was clipped by 4 bases and J by 0 bases; unmatched bases: 1. CDR3 region: CASSVDRVNTEAFF. CDR3 DNA sequence: TGTGCCAGCAGTGTGGACAGGGTGAACACTGAAGCTTTCTTT.

As for this clonotype: This likely comes from a read error, as the CDR3 has no conserved phenylalanine or tryptophan at its end. This chain joins TRBV27 and TRBJ2-1; the D gene is possibly TRBD1 (6 bases). This CDR3 comprises 15 residues. Germline V gives CDR1 MNHEY, CDR2 SMNVEV (reference sequence). CDR3 residues: CASSLQRGSGNEQFL. CDR3 DNA sequence: TGCGCCAGCAGTTTACAGAGGGGGTCTGGCAATGAGCAGTTCCTC.

This clonotype was recorded many times. This chain connects TRBV12-3 or TRBV12-4 to TRBJ1-1; D unclear. The CDR3 runs 12 residues. The ends were cut back, 6 bases at V and 7 bases at J, with 12 bases in the middle. CDR3 sequence: CASSKLGLEAFF. The DNA of the CDR3 is TGTGCCAGCAGCAAACTCGGGCTTGAAGCTTTCTTT.

By frequency in the sample, this clonotype is medium-sized. CDR3 residues: CASSLGQGVSEAFF. The CDR3 bases are TGTGCCAGCAGCTTAGGACAGGGGGTCTCTGAAGCTTTCTTT. The gene calls are TRBV7-6 and TRBJ1-1, with 9 bases lining up with TRBD1. Per the germline V gene, CDR1 is SGHVS and CDR2 is FNYEAQ. CDR3 size: 14 residues. The V segment lost 1 base and the J segment 6 bases; nucleotides outside the gene matches: 3.

J is TRBJ2-1 and V is TRBV27; 7 bases match TRBD2. The trim removed 6 bases at V and 6 bases at J, leaving 8 bases unmatched. Germline values: CDR1 MNHEY, CDR2 SMNVEV (reference sequence). The CDR3 has 14 residues. The CDR3 DNA is TGTGCCAGCAGATCTAGGGGACTAATCAATGAGCAGTTCTTC. Translation gives CASRSRGLINEQFF.

This clonotype was observed many times. The chain links TRBV28 to TRBJ2-2; 10 bases fit TRBD2. The CDR3 spans 15 residues. The V gene end was trimmed by 1 base and the J gene end by 6 bases; junction bases not matched to a gene: 2. Germline CDR1 is MDHEN and CDR2 is SYDVKM. CDR3 coding DNA: TGTGCCAGCAGTTTATATCTAGCGGGAGCCGGGGAGCTGTTTTTT. Its protein product is CASSLYLAGAGELFF.

This clonotype has at least ten counts. V gene TRBV20-1 combines with J gene TRBJ2-5; D is ambiguous. Germline V gene lookup returns CDR1 DFQATT and CDR2 SNEGSKA (reference sequence). The CDR3 spans 14 residues. V was cut by 0 bases and J by 1 base, with 9 bases left in between. Here the CDR3 reads CSARDNQAQETQYF. Here the CDR3 DNA reads TGCAGTGCTAGAGATAATCAGGCCCAAGAGACCCAGTACTTC.

This clonotype was recorded many times. The rearrangement links TRBV7-9 to TRBJ2-7; 11 bases align to TRBD1. The CDR3 is 16 residues long. Germline V gene data show CDR1 as SEHNR and CDR2 as FQNEAQ (reference sequence). The V gene end was trimmed by 1 base and the J gene end by 3 bases; junction bases not matched to a gene: 5. DNA of the CDR3: TGTGCCAGCAGCTTAGACAGGACAGGGGGCCGCTACGAGCAGTACTTC. It is translated as CASSLDRTGGRYEQYF.

This clonotype was counted at least ten times. The rearrangement uses TRBV20-1 and TRBJ2-5; 10 positions match TRBD2. Trimming cost V 6 bases and J 4 bases; bases outside gene matches: 11. This CDR3 is built from 15 residues. Germline assignment: CDR1 DFQATT and CDR2 SNEGSKA (reference sequence). DNA for the CDR3: TGCAGTGCAGGGCCTGCTAGCGGGAGTTTAGAGACCCAGTACTTC. Translation gives CSAGPASGSLETQYF.

As to this clonotype: This sequence may be a read error, since a much larger clone differs from it by one base. The V call is TRBV18, the J call TRBJ1-3; D is ambiguous. Germline CDR1 KGHSH, CDR2 LQKENI. V lost 5 bases and J 5 bases, leaving 7 bases between the germline ends. This CDR3 spans 12 amino acids. CDR3 coding DNA: TGTGCCAGCTCAGGAGGTAGAAACACCATATATTTT. It translates to CASSGGRNTIYF.

This clonotype was detected a few times. The chain recombines TRBV6-1 with TRBJ2-6, with D possibly being TRBD1 (5 bases). CDR1 MNHNS and CDR2 SASEGT come from the germline V gene. V shed 6 bases and J shed 0 bases, with 6 bases lying between them. The CDR3 extends over 14 amino acids. CDR3 in amino acids: CASSRASGANVLTF. The CDR3 nucleotides read TGTGCCAGCAGCAGGGCCTCTGGGGCCAACGTCCTGACTTTC.

This chain uses TRBV25-1 with TRBJ2-2, with D unclear. The ends were cut back, 3 bases at V and 7 bases at J, with 12 bases in the middle. The CDR3 has 14 amino acids. From germline, CDR1 is MGHDK and CDR2 SYGVNS. The CDR3 sequence is CASSEHRVGGELFF. CDR3 nucleotide sequence: TGTGCCAGCAGTGAGCATAGGGTTGGCGGGGAGCTGTTTTTT.

This clonotype occurred many times. The J gene is TRBJ2-7, the V gene TRBV7-2; 9 nucleotides match TRBD2. This CDR3 spans 15 amino acids. Germline values: CDR1 SGHTA, CDR2 FQGNSA. The junction had 6 bases not matched to a gene; V was cut back by 1 base and J by 5 bases. The DNA for the CDR3 is TGTGCCAGCAGCTTAGTTTTAGCGGGAGTCCACGAGCAGTACTTC. Encoded protein: CASSLVLAGVHEQYF.

At least ten counts were recorded for this clonotype. The V call is TRBV7-6, the J call TRBJ1-3; no clear D gene. From germline, CDR1 is SGHVS and CDR2 FNYEAQ. The CDR3 has 16 amino acids. The V and J ends lost 0 bases and 2 bases respectively, with 11 bases between them. In DNA form, the CDR3 reads TGTGCCAGCAGCTTAGCTCCCCGGGCGGCTGGAAACACCATATATTTT. Translated: CASSLAPRAAGNTIYF.

This clonotype was picked up one time. This CDR3 fails to terminate in the conserved phenylalanine or tryptophan, so it likely reflects a read error. V usage is TRBV6-2 or TRBV6-3 and J usage is TRBJ1-1; D gene ambiguous. The CDR3 consists of 13 residues. Germline values: CDR1 MNHEY, CDR2 SVGEGT. V was shortened by 6 bases and J by 4 bases, with 12 bases between the two germline ends. CDR3 in amino acids: CASRHNEATEAFL. The CDR3 nucleotides are TGTGCCAGCAGGCACAATGAAGCCACTGAAGCTTTCCTT.

Only a few counts were recorded for this clonotype. The DNA for the CDR3 is TGTGCCAGCAGCTTAGCGGCGTCCAACCCGTCCTACGAGCAGTACTTC. Its translation: CASSLAASNPSYEQYF. The chain links TRBV7-9 to TRBJ2-7, with D uncertain. V was trimmed by 0 bases and J by 1 base, leaving 13 bases between them. CDR1 and CDR2 (germline): SEHNR, FQNEAQ (reference sequence). The CDR3 consists of 16 residues.

On this clonotype itself: Just one base apart from a much larger clone, this may be a read error. The rearrangement uses TRBV5-4 and TRBJ2-3; 8 bases agree with TRBD2. This CDR3 comprises 16 residues. Germline CDR1 SGHNT, CDR2 YYREEE (reference sequence). V was clipped by 3 bases and J by 2 bases; unmatched bases: 8. The CDR3 loop is CASSSGRDHHTDTQYF. The CDR3 coding sequence is TGTGCCAGCAGCTCCGGGAGGGACCACCACACAGATACGCAGTATTTT.

As regards this clonotype: Without the conserved terminal phenylalanine or tryptophan, this CDR3 likely stems from a read error. The J gene is TRBJ1-1, the V gene TRBV5-4, with a weak D call TRBD1 (6 bases). Germline V gene data show CDR1 as SGHNT and CDR2 as YYREEE (reference sequence). The CDR3 sequence is 15 residues long. In DNA, the CDR3 is TGTGTCAGCAGCTTGGACTGGGGGCGCGCCACTGAAGCTTTCTCT. It specifies CVSSLDWGRATEAFS.

J is TRBJ2-3 and V is TRBV12-3 or TRBV12-4; D unclear. V lost 6 bases and J lost 2, with 15 bases in between. This CDR3 comprises 15 residues. CDR3 coding DNA: TGTGCCAGCAGCCCGTGGGGTCTAGACACAGATACGCAGTATTTT. Its translation: CASSPWGLDTDTQYF.

This chain joins TRBV5-1 and TRBJ2-7, with D perhaps TRBD1 or TRBD2 (5 bases each). With 3 bases removed from V and 3 bases from J, the gap between germline ends came to 10 bases. Germline V gene sequence: CDR1 SGHRS, CDR2 YFSETQ. The CDR3 contains 13 residues. DNA of the CDR3: TGCGCCAGCAGCTACGGGACGGGCTACGAGCAGTACTTC. Encoded protein: CASSYGTGYEQYF.

At least ten counts were recorded for this clonotype. The CDR3 reads CASSRTGTASYEQYF. Here the CDR3 DNA reads TGTGCCAGCAGCCGTACCGGGACTGCCTCCTACGAGCAGTACTTC. The chain is built from TRBV3-1 and TRBJ2-7; tentative D call: TRBD2 (6 bases). V was cut by 4 bases and J by 0 bases, with 13 bases left in between. Germline V lookup: CDR1 LGHDT, CDR2 YNNKEL (reference sequence). The CDR3 is made up of 15 amino acids.

This clonotype was seen only a few times. The V gene is TRBV5-1, the J gene TRBJ2-5; 11 nucleotides match TRBD2. V lost 0 bases and J lost 2; bases outside the gene matches: 3. Germline V gene data show CDR1 as SGHRS and CDR2 as YFSETQ. The CDR3 has 16 amino acids. The DNA for the CDR3 is TGCGCCAGCAGCTTGGCGGGACTAGCGGCGCAAGAGACCCAGTACTTC. Translation gives CASSLAGLAAQETQYF.

The V call is TRBV20-1, the J call TRBJ1-2; D remains unclear. V dropped 5 bases and J dropped 7 bases, with 14 bases sitting between them. The CDR3 runs 12 residues. Germline CDR1 is DFQATT and CDR2 is SNEGSKA (reference sequence). CDR3 nucleotide sequence: TGCAGTGCTTTGAGTTCAAATTTTGGCTACACCTTC. Translation gives CSALSSNFGYTF.

This clonotype was seen at least ten times. V usage is TRBV7-9 and J usage is TRBJ2-7; 12 positions match TRBD1. Trimming took 5 bases from V and 5 from J; bases not matched to a gene: 7. This CDR3 has 15 residues. The germline V gene has CDR1 SEHNR and CDR2 FQNEAQ (reference sequence). The CDR3 region is CASSAGTGGFHEQYF. The CDR3 nucleotides read TGTGCCAGCAGCGCCGGGACAGGGGGCTTCCACGAGCAGTACTTC.

In its sample, this clonotype was seen many times. The chain recombines TRBV14 with TRBJ2-3, with D possibly matching TRBD2 (6 bases). V was clipped by 3 bases and J by 2 bases, with 15 bases between them. This CDR3 is 16 amino acids long. Germline CDR1 and CDR2: SGHDN and FVKESK. The CDR3: CASSHKPGLFTDTQYF. In DNA, the CDR3 is TGTGCCAGCAGCCATAAACCGGGACTTTTCACAGATACGCAGTATTTT.

Concerning this clonotype itself: This may stem from a read error, because a much larger clone lies one nucleotide away. The genes are TRBV7-2 and TRBJ2-3; 7 bases map to TRBD1. This CDR3 contains 14 residues. Germline CDR1 is SGHTA and CDR2 is FQGNSA. This chain's CDR3 is CASSSGQSTDTQCF. Written as DNA, the CDR3 is TGTGCCAGCAGCTCGGGACAGAGCACAGATACGCAGTGTTTT.